The 30 T cell receptor beta chains below were found in one sample sequenced in a study of cytomegalovirus exposure and HLA in healthy donors. PCR involved 60 Vbeta and 13 Jbeta primers. The protocol was immunoSEQ multiplex PCR, while the TCRdb copy is restricted to in-frame clones and leaves out a portion. The sample shows around 160,000 clones, approximately 83% of them seen only once. Sequencing was performed on PBMCs. The origin of the receptors is a woman under 30 in good health and CMV-seronegative.

The chain uses TRBV7-2 and TRBJ2-7, with TRBD2 matching over 8 bases. Germline CDR1 reads SGHTA; CDR2 reads FQGNSA. V gave up 3 bases and J gave up 2 bases; unmatched junction bases: 3. The CDR3 runs to 14 residues. DNA of the CDR3: TGTGCCAGCAGCTTGGGCGGGAGGCCCTACGAGCAGTACTTC. Translating it yields CASSLGGRPYEQYF.

V is TRBV21-1 and J is TRBJ1-1; the table's D call of TRBD1 was not tested on the DNA. TRBV21-1 is tagged as a pseudogene. This CDR3 has 18 residues. CDR3 protein: CASSPRDSGYKMNTEAFF. The CDR3 DNA reads as TGTGCCAGCAGCCCGAGGGACAGTGGGTATAAGATGAACACTGAAGCTTTCTTT.

J is TRBJ1-1 and V is TRBV29-1, with a tentative D call TRBD1 (5 bases). V lost 7 bases, J lost 0 bases, and 15 bases lay in between. The CDR3 runs to 14 residues. CDR1 SQVTM and CDR2 ANQGSEA come from the germline V gene. CDR3 sequence (DNA): TGCAGCGGGCGGGGCGGGATCATGAACACTGAAGCTTTCTTT. Translated, it gives CSGRGGIMNTEAFF.

This clone was recorded only once. Because it lacks the conserved phenylalanine or tryptophan at the end, this CDR3 is likely a read error. The chain joins TRBV2 to TRBJ2-7; 9 positions match TRBD1. This CDR3 is built from 15 residues. CDR1 and CDR2 from the germline V gene are SNHLY and FYNNEI. After removal of 6 bases from V and 4 bases from J, the junction contained 10 bases not matched to a gene. The CDR3 loop reads CASRKLQGAQYEQYL. The DNA of the CDR3 is TGTGCCAGCAGAAAACTACAGGGGGCCCAGTACGAGCAGTACCTC.

J is TRBJ1-2 and V is TRBV19, with 7 bases aligning to TRBD1. V shed 3 bases and J 4 bases; nucleotides not matched to a gene: 8. Germline V gene data show CDR1 as LNHDA and CDR2 as SQIVND (reference sequence). CDR3 length: 15 residues. The DNA of the CDR3 is TGTGCCAGTAGTATCCCCCGGACAGGACCCTATGGCTACACCTTC. The encoded protein is CASSIPRTGPYGYTF.

The rearrangement uses TRBV2 and TRBJ2-3; tentatively, D is TRBD2 (5 bases). V was pared by 6 bases and J by 5 bases, with 6 bases between. Germline V CDR1 and CDR2: SNHLY, FYNNEI. The CDR3 loop spans 11 amino acids. CDR3 sequence reads: CASREGDTQYF. The CDR3, as DNA: TGTGCCAGCAGAGAGGGAGATACGCAGTATTTT.

The rearrangement joins TRBV13 to TRBJ2-7, with a weak D call TRBD2 (5 bases). CDR1 PRHDT and CDR2 FYEKMQ come from the germline V gene (reference sequence). V was clipped by 3 bases and J by 9 bases, with 9 bases between them. The CDR3 has 11 residues. CDR3 nucleotides: TGTGCCAGCAGCTTCGGGGAAGTGCAGTACTTC. It yields the protein CASSFGEVQYF. Full variable domain (remainder filled in from reference TRBV13 and TRBJ2-7): AAGVIQSPRHLIKEKRETATLKCYPIPRHDTVYWYQQGPGQDPQFLISFYEKMQSDKGSIPDRFSAQQFSDYHSELNMSSLELGDSALYFCASSFGEVQYFGPGTRLTVT.

CDR3 residues: CSVEVPTLVDEQFF. In DNA form, the CDR3 reads TGCAGCGTTGAAGTTCCCACTTTGGTAGATGAGCAGTTCTTC. The V gene is TRBV29-1, the J gene TRBJ2-1; D is unclear. There are 14 residues in the CDR3. Deletions cut 1 base from V and 8 bases from J, with 15 bases between. Germline CDR1 SQVTM, CDR2 ANQGSEA.

Here the CDR3 reads CASSQTGLAYGYTF. CDR3 nucleotide sequence: TGCGCCAGCAGCCAGACAGGGCTTGCCTATGGCTACACCTTC. The chain joins TRBV5-1 to TRBJ1-2; TRBD1 matches at 7 bases. The germline V gene has CDR1 SGHRS and CDR2 YFSETQ. Unmatched junction bases numbered 7, after V lost 4 bases and J lost 4 bases. The CDR3 is 14 residues long.

V is TRBV2 and J is TRBJ2-2, with 7 nucleotides matching TRBD1. Germline trimming cut 7 bases from V and 0 bases from J; bases unmatched to any gene: 2. Germline V gene lookup returns CDR1 SNHLY and CDR2 FYNNEI. This CDR3 region has 14 residues. The CDR3 is CASKGTANTGELFF. In nucleotides, the CDR3 is TGTGCCAGCAAAGGGACAGCGAACACCGGGGAGCTGTTTTTT.

This chain joins TRBV5-1 and TRBJ2-5, with TRBD2 matching over 7 bases. With V trimmed by 4 bases and J by 2 bases, 5 bases remained unmatched. The CDR3 contains 14 residues. Per the germline V gene, CDR1 is SGHRS and CDR2 is YFSETQ. The DNA for the CDR3 is TGCGCCAGCAGCATACCGGGACTACAAGAGACCCAGTACTTC. Translation gives CASSIPGLQETQYF.

This chain links TRBV5-1 with TRBJ2-7, with D perhaps TRBD2 (6 bases). Trimming took off 0 bases at V and 6 bases at J, with 7 bases between the two ends. The CDR3 is 12 amino acids. Germline V lookup: CDR1 SGHRS, CDR2 YFSETQ. The CDR3 nucleotides read TGCGCCAGCAGCTTGGACGGGGGCGAGCAGTACTTC. Its protein is CASSLDGGEQYF.

The rearrangement links TRBV29-1 to TRBJ1-2; no clear D. Trimming shortened V by 4 bases and J by 1 base, and 7 bases separated the two germline ends. The CDR3 spans 12 residues. Germline lookup yields CDR1 SQVTM and CDR2 ANQGSEA. The CDR3 protein is CSVGPGNYGYTF. In nucleotides, the CDR3 is TGCAGCGTTGGCCCGGGTAACTATGGCTACACCTTC.

V is TRBV6-1 and J is TRBJ2-7, with D possibly matching TRBD2 (5 bases). The germline V and J ends were trimmed by 0 bases and 7 bases, with 10 bases remaining between them. CDR3 length: 13 amino acids. Germline V gives CDR1 MNHNS, CDR2 SASEGT. CDR3 DNA sequence: TGTGCCAGCAGTGAAGCATGGTGGAGGGAGCAGTACTTC. This sequence encodes CASSEAWWREQYF.

DNA of the CDR3: TGTGCCAGCAGCAAAGACTACTACACAGATACGCAGTATTTT. Encoded protein: CASSKDYYTDTQYF. The chain joins TRBV21-1 to TRBJ2-3; the table calls TRBD2, which could not be checked here. TRBV21-1 is an annotated pseudogene. This CDR3 region has 14 residues.

This chain joins TRBV5-1 and TRBJ1-1; 8 nucleotides align to TRBD1. Germline CDR1 is SGHRS and CDR2 is YFSETQ. With V trimmed by 1 base and J by 8 bases, 13 bases remained unmatched. The CDR3 has 16 amino acids. CDR3 region: CASSLSFRTGRTEAFF. DNA for the CDR3: TGCGCCAGCAGCTTGTCCTTCAGGACAGGGAGGACCGAAGCTTTCTTT.

In nucleotides, the CDR3 is TGTGCCACCTCAACTCCCGGGCGGGGGGACAACATTCAGTACTTC. Protein: CATSTPGRGDNIQYF. The chain joins TRBV10-3 to TRBJ2-4; 8 positions agree with TRBD2. Looked up from germline, CDR1 is ENHRY and CDR2 is SYGVKD. The CDR3 loop spans 15 amino acids. V lost 10 bases to trimming and J lost 7 bases; unmatched junction nucleotides: 15.

V is TRBV6-6 and J is TRBJ1-2; D not certain. The CDR3 is made up of 15 amino acids. Germline-derived CDR1 and CDR2 are MNHNY and SVGAGI (reference sequence). The V gene lost 2 bases and the J gene lost 7 bases, with 17 bases spanning the gap. The DNA of the CDR3 is TGTGCCAGCAGTTACGCGTACGGGGAGCCCCCTGGCTACACCTTC. It yields the protein CASSYAYGEPPGYTF.

This clone occurred once. The chain recombines TRBV19 with TRBJ1-5, with unresolved D. This CDR3 is 17 amino acids long. Trimming took 1 base from V and 0 from J, leaving 13 bases between them. CDR1 is LNHDA and CDR2 is SQIVND in the germline V gene (reference sequence). For the CDR3, the DNA is TGTGCCAGTAGTATAGTGGGGAGGCTTTATAGCAATCAGCCCCAGCATTTT. Its protein product is CASSIVGRLYSNQPQHF.

The chain couples TRBV5-1 to TRBJ2-2; TRBD1 matches 7 bases. This CDR3 has 16 residues. The J segment lost 1 base and the V segment lost 4 bases, leaving 7 bases of the junction unmatched. Germline V gene lookup returns CDR1 SGHRS and CDR2 YFSETQ. Here the CDR3 DNA reads TGCGCCAGCAGCACCCCCGGGACAGTGAACACCGGGGAGCTGTTTTTT. Amino acid sequence: CASSTPGTVNTGELFF.

The chain has TRBV7-9 and TRBJ1-5, with D unresolved. Germline-derived CDR1 and CDR2 are SEHNR and FQNEAQ (reference sequence). This CDR3 region has 12 residues. The V end was cut by 10 bases, the J end by 2 bases, with 9 bases between. CDR3: CATGEGNQPQHF. In nucleotides, the CDR3 is TGTGCCACCGGGGAAGGCAATCAGCCCCAGCATTTT.

The chain links TRBV2 to TRBJ1-4, with D possibly being TRBD1 (5 bases). The V and J ends lost 6 bases and 0 bases respectively, with 11 bases between them. There are 15 residues in the CDR3. The germline V gene has CDR1 SNHLY and CDR2 FYNNEI. As DNA, the CDR3 is TGTGCCAGCAGGGCGGGGCAAGCAACTAATGAAAAACTGTTTTTT. This translates into CASRAGQATNEKLFF.

This clone has ten or more counts. This chain links TRBV9 with TRBJ1-1, with TRBD1 as a possible D gene (6 bases). V was clipped by 7 bases and J by 7 bases, with 8 bases between them. CDR1 and CDR2 from the germline V gene are SGDLS and YYNGEE. The CDR3 loop spans 10 amino acids. CDR3: CASGDNEAFF. The CDR3, as DNA: TGTGCCAGCGGGGACAATGAAGCTTTCTTT. Drawing the rest from reference TRBV9 and TRBJ1-1, the complete variable domain is DSGVTQTPKHLITATGQRVTLRCSPRSGDLSVYWYQQSLDQGLQFLIQYYNGEERAKGNILERFSAQQFPDLHSELNLSSLELGDSALYFCASGDNEAFFGQGTRLTVV.

V and J are TRBV5-4 and TRBJ1-1, with 7 positions matching TRBD1. Germline V gene lookup returns CDR1 SGHNT and CDR2 YYREEE (reference sequence). This CDR3 has 16 residues. After removal of 1 base from V and 1 base from J, the junction contained 7 bases not matched to a gene. The CDR3 DNA sequence: TGTGCCAGCAGCTTGTCGGCAGGGGGAAAGAACACTGAAGCTTTCTTT. Protein: CASSLSAGGKNTEAFF. Complete variable domain (other parts from reference TRBV5-4 and TRBJ1-1): ETGVTQSPTHLIKTRGQQVTLRCSSQSGHNTVSWYQQALGQGPQFIFQYYREEENGRGNFPPRFSGLQFPNYSSELNVNALELDDSALYLCASSLSAGGKNTEAFFGQGTRLTVV.

This clone came up a few times. V usage is TRBV11-2 and J usage is TRBJ2-1, with 7 bases lining up with TRBD1. There are 15 residues in the CDR3. Losses at the gene ends were 5 bases for V and 7 bases for J; bases not matched to a gene: 11. The germline gives CDR1 SGHAT, CDR2 FQNNGV. CDR3 nucleotides: TGTGCCAGCAGCCCAACCGGGACAGCGGAAAATGAGCAGTTCTTC. This codes for CASSPTGTAENEQFF.

The chain carries TRBV28 and TRBJ2-7, with a possible D match to TRBD2 (6 bases). The CDR3 is made up of 14 amino acids. The germline V and J ends were trimmed by 3 bases and 0 bases, with 9 bases remaining between them. CDR1 MDHEN and CDR2 SYDVKM come from the germline V gene. Here the CDR3 DNA reads TGTGCCAGCAGTTTTACCGGGAGCTCCTACGAGCAGTACTTC. Translating it yields CASSFTGSSYEQYF.

J is TRBJ2-2 and V is TRBV28; 8 nucleotides agree with TRBD1. CDR1 is MDHEN and CDR2 is SYDVKM in the germline V gene. The CDR3 has 15 amino acids. V lost 6 bases to trimming and J lost 5 bases; unmatched junction nucleotides: 8. The CDR3 DNA reads as TGTGCCAGCAGGATTGACAGGGGTTGGACCGGGGAGCTGTTTTTT. Protein sequence: CASRIDRGWTGELFF.

The chain couples TRBV27 to TRBJ2-3; D unresolved. Trimming cost V 6 bases and J 2 bases, with 15 bases left between them. The CDR3 runs 15 residues. Germline lookup yields CDR1 MNHEY and CDR2 SMNVEV (reference sequence). CDR3 DNA sequence: TGTGCCAGCAGCCGAAACACAGTTTTCACAGATACGCAGTATTTT. Protein: CASSRNTVFTDTQYF.

The rearrangement links TRBV7-6 to TRBJ1-1; D is uncertain. Trimming removed 1 base from V and 1 base from J, with 4 bases in between. CDR3 length equals 13 residues. CDR1 is SGHVS and CDR2 is FNYEAQ in the germline V gene. In nucleotides, the CDR3 is TGTGCCAGCAGCTTAGGACAGAACACTGAAGCTTTCTTT. It translates to CASSLGQNTEAFF.

This clone has a handful of counts. The genes are TRBV5-4 and TRBJ2-7; perhaps TRBD1 as D (6 bases). V was shortened by 7 bases and J by 0 bases, with 17 bases between the two germline ends. Germline values: CDR1 SGHNT, CDR2 YYREEE (reference sequence). This CDR3 has 15 amino acids. The CDR3 is CASAFGQGYSYEQYF. DNA for the CDR3: TGTGCCAGCGCATTTGGGCAGGGGTACTCCTACGAGCAGTACTTC.